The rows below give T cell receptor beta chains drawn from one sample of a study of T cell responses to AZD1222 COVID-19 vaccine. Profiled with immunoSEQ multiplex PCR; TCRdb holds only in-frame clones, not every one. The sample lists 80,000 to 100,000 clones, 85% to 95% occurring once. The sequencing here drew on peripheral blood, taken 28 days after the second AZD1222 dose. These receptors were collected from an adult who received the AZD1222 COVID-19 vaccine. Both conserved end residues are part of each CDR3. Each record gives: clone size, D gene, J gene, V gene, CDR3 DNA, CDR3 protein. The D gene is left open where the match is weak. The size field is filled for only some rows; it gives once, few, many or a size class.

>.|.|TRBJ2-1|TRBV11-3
TGTGCCAGCAGCCAGGGGGCGGGAGGGCCCCCTGAGCAGTTCTTC
CASSQGAGGPPEQFF
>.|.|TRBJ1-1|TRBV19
TGTGCCAGTAGACATACCCCGTGGGGCACTGAAGCTTTCTTT
CASRHTPWGTEAFF
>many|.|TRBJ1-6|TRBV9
TGTGCCAGCAGCGCGGGAGGGAGGGGCCAATCACCCCTCCACTTT
CASSAGGRGQSPLHF
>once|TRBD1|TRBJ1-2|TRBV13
TGTGCCAGCAGCTCGACCGGGACAGGGGGCGGGGCAAATGGCTACACCTTC
CASSSTGTGGGANGYTF
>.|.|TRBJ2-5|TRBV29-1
TGCAGCCATGGAGGGACGGAGGGGGGAGAGACCCAGTACTTC
CSHGGTEGGETQYF
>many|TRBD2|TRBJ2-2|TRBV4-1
TGCGCCAGCAGACTAGCGGTAAACACCGGGGAGCTGTTTTTT
CASRLAVNTGELFF
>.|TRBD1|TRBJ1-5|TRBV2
TGTGCCAGCAGTGAAGACAGGGGGGGCAATCAGCCCCAGCATTTT
CASSEDRGGNQPQHF
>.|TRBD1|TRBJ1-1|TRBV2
TGTGCCAGCACCACGTCACAGGGGTTAGTGGCTTTCTTT
CASTTSQGLVAFF
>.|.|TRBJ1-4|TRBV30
TGTGCCTGGAGTGCGCGAGGGGGTGAAAAACTGTTTTTT
CAWSARGGEKLFF
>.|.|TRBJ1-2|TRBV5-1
TGCGCCAGCAGCTTGGGGGGGCGCGACTATGGCTACACCTTC
CASSLGGRDYGYTF
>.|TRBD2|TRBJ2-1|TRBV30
TGTGCCTGGAGCCCGGGACTAGCGGGGTTGGATGAGCAGTTCTTC
CAWSPGLAGLDEQFF